The sequence of this T cell receptor beta chain was determined in a study of blood T cell repertoires in COVID-19. Background on the study: Collection of acute and convalescent COVID-19 samples took place in the United States, Italy and Spain.

This CDR3 contains 14 residues. Between the trimmed V and J ends, which lost 1 base and 7 bases, there was a span of 11 bases. Here immunoSEQ multiplex PCR was the method, and the copy in TCRdb shows in-frame clones only, minus some. The table lists about 180,000 clones, 86% of them singletons. This clonotype was obtained from a woman aged 25 to 45 with active or convalescent COVID-19. V and J are TRBV5-3 and TRBJ1-4; D might be TRBD1 (5 bases). TRBV5-3 is noted as an ORF with a role that remains uncertain. The sample was peripheral blood. The CDR3 DNA sequence: TGTGCCAGAAGCTTGAACCGAAGGGGTGAAAAACTGTTTTTT. The encoded protein is CARSLNRRGEKLFF.